A single sample is the source of the 23 T cell receptor beta chains below, sequenced in a study of PD-1 blockade in classical Hodgkin lymphoma. The assay was immunoSEQ multiplex PCR, and TCRdb's table has in-frame clones only and misses some. The sample records fewer than 50,000 clones, around 78% being singletons. Noted time point: cycle 4 day 1 (C4D1), after 6 weeks of nivolumab. There was relapse after autologous stem cell transplantation in every patient, and there was variation in brentuximab vedotin exposure. The sequences come from peripheral blood mononuclear cells (PBMCs), collected before the fourth cycle of nivolumab. These receptors were obtained from a human donor with classical Hodgkin lymphoma.

This sequence joins TRBV7-9 and TRBJ2-7; maybe TRBD1 (6 bases). CDR1 is SEHNR, CDR2 FQNEAQ, per germline (reference sequence). This CDR3 has 17 residues. V lost 6 bases, J lost 0 bases, and 21 bases lay in between. CDR3: CASRPLTGDPSSYEQYF. The CDR3 DNA follows: TGTGCCAGCAGGCCATTGACAGGCGACCCCAGCTCCTACGAGCAGTACTTC.

The V gene is TRBV6-5, the J gene TRBJ1-1; a weak D match, TRBD1 (5 bases). Germline V gene lookup returns CDR1 MNHEY and CDR2 SVGAGI. CDR3 size: 15 residues. The V and J ends lost 0 bases and 4 bases respectively, with 12 bases between them. The DNA of the CDR3 is TGTGCCAGCAGTTACTCGCCAGGGAAGAGCACTGAAGCTTTCTTT. Its protein product is CASSYSPGKSTEAFF.

The chain employs TRBV5-1 and TRBJ2-2; 12 bases fit TRBD1. This CDR3 has 16 amino acids. The trim removed 0 bases at V and 5 bases at J, leaving 2 bases unmatched. Germline assignment: CDR1 SGHRS and CDR2 YFSETQ. The CDR3 is CASSLAGQGATGELFF. In DNA, the CDR3 is TGCGCCAGCAGCTTGGCGGGACAGGGGGCGACCGGGGAGCTGTTTTTT.

This chain links TRBV6-5 with TRBJ1-2; D is uncertain. Per germline, CDR1 MNHEY and CDR2 SVGAGI. The CDR3 is 14 residues long. Trimming pared 6 bases from V and 5 bases from J, leaving 16 bases between. In DNA form, the CDR3 reads TGTGCCAGCAGCTCCCTAAGTTCCGTTTATGGCTACACCTTC. It yields the protein CASSSLSSVYGYTF.

This clone was recorded a few times. The genes are TRBV7-8 and TRBJ2-5, with TRBD2 matching over 11 bases. CDR3 size: 16 residues. V lost 4 bases and J lost 2; bases outside the gene matches: 6. Germline V gene lookup returns CDR1 SGHVS and CDR2 FQNEAQ. CDR3 sequence reads: CASSSGLAGLQETQYF. In DNA form, the CDR3 reads TGTGCCAGCAGCTCCGGACTAGCGGGCCTACAAGAGACCCAGTACTTC.

The rearrangement links TRBV5-1 to TRBJ2-7, with D maybe TRBD1 (5 bases). This CDR3 has 14 amino acids. Germline V gene lookup returns CDR1 SGHRS and CDR2 YFSETQ. V was cut by 6 bases and J by 2 bases, with 15 bases left in between. CDR3 sequence: CASMSGLEPYEQYF. CDR3 DNA: TGCGCCAGCATGTCAGGGCTAGAACCCTACGAGCAGTACTTC. Full variable domain (outside the CDR3, taken from reference TRBV5-1 and TRBJ2-7): KAGVTQTPRYLIKTRGQQVTLSCSPISGHRSVSWYQQTPGQGLQFLFEYFSETQRNKGNFPGRFSGRQFSNSRSEMNVSTLELGDSALYLCASMSGLEPYEQYFGPGTRLTVT.

The V call is TRBV10-3, the J call TRBJ1-1, with D hard to call. CDR3 size: 17 residues. V lost 10 bases and J 1 base, leaving 25 bases between the germline ends. CDR1 and CDR2 (germline): ENHRY, SYGVKD. The CDR3 reads CAKLGSNSESQNTEAFF. The CDR3 DNA reads TGTGCCAAACTGGGAAGCAACTCCGAGTCGCAGAACACTGAAGCTTTCTTT.

J is TRBJ1-5 and V is TRBV6-5; possible D gene TRBD1, 5 bases. CDR3 length: 15 amino acids. Germline assignment: CDR1 MNHEY and CDR2 SVGAGI. Trimming left V 6 bases short and J 1 base short, with 13 bases between. The DNA of the CDR3 is TGTGCCAGCAGCCATTGGGGCCACAGCAATCAGCCCCAGCATTTT. It specifies CASSHWGHSNQPQHF.

This chain joins TRBV14 and TRBJ1-5; a possible D gene is TRBD1 (6 bases). V was clipped by 4 bases and J by 6 bases, with 10 bases between them. The CDR3 consists of 13 residues. Germline values: CDR1 SGHDN, CDR2 FVKESK. The CDR3 region is CASSLGGTQPQHF. In DNA form, the CDR3 reads TGTGCCAGCAGCCTGGGGGGCACTCAGCCCCAGCATTTT. Full variable domain (remainder filled in from reference TRBV14 and TRBJ1-5): EAGVTQFPSHSVIEKGQTVTLRCDPISGHDNLYWYRRVMGKEIKFLLHFVKESKQDESGMPNNRFLAERTGGTYSTLKVQPAELEDSGVYFCASSLGGTQPQHFGDGTRLSIL.

The chain joins TRBV2 to TRBJ2-5, with D possibly being TRBD1 (6 bases). V gave up 7 bases and J gave up 4 bases, with 13 bases separating them. The CDR3 consists of 13 residues. The germline V gene has CDR1 SNHLY and CDR2 FYNNEI. CDR3 in amino acids: CASNRAGAETQYF. In DNA, the CDR3 is TGTGCCAGCAATCGGGCAGGGGCAGAGACCCAGTACTTC.

In its sample, this clone was seen once. The conserved closing phenylalanine or tryptophan is absent in this CDR3, likely reflecting a read error. The limits of the CDR3 on the DNA are not certain, so only TCRdb's listed CDR3 is given. The chain employs TRBV19 and TRBJ2-7; the table gives TRBD2 as D, unverified against the DNA. 10 amino acids form the CDR3, both terminal residues included. Per germline, CDR1 LNHDA and CDR2 SQIVND (reference sequence). The chain's CDR3 is CATPKRLASL.

There are a few counts of this clone. The chain combines TRBV4-2 with TRBJ1-4; D unresolved. The germline V and J ends were trimmed by 1 base and 8 bases, with 8 bases remaining between them. Germline CDR1 LGHNA, CDR2 YNFKEQ. The CDR3 consists of 13 residues. Here the CDR3 DNA reads TGTGCCAGCAGCCAAGCTTCTAGAGAAAAACTGTTTTTT. Encoded protein: CASSQASREKLFF.

The genes are TRBV21-1 and TRBJ1-1; the table calls TRBD1, which could not be checked here. TRBV21-1 is labeled a pseudogene. This CDR3 has 12 residues. The CDR3 sequence: CASSKETGEAFF. Written as DNA, the CDR3 is TGTGCCAGCAGCAAGGAGACAGGGGAAGCTTTCTTT.

This clone was counted a single time. The chain carries TRBV28 and TRBJ2-2, with no clear D. Germline V gene data show CDR1 as MDHEN and CDR2 as SYDVKM. The germline V and J ends were trimmed by 6 bases and 0 bases, with 8 bases remaining between them. This CDR3 has 14 residues. Here the CDR3 reads CASRGIANTGELFF. Here the CDR3 DNA reads TGTGCCAGCAGGGGGATAGCGAACACCGGGGAGCTGTTTTTT.

The chain couples TRBV19 to TRBJ2-5; D perhaps matches TRBD1 (5 bases). V lost 5 bases, J lost 7 bases, and 14 bases lay in between. CDR1 and CDR2 from the germline V gene are LNHDA and SQIVND (reference sequence). The CDR3 sequence is 13 residues long. CDR3 region: CASSQTARSTQYF. The CDR3 coding sequence is TGTGCCAGTAGTCAGACAGCCCGGTCGACCCAGTACTTC. Looking up the rest from reference TRBV19 and TRBJ2-5 gives the full variable domain: DGGITQSPKYLFRKEGQNVTLSCEQNLNHDAMYWYRQDPGQGLRLIYYSQIVNDFQKGDIAEGYSVSREKKESFPLTVTSAQKNPTAFYLCASSQTARSTQYFGPGTRLLVL.

This chain uses TRBV30 with TRBJ2-3; TRBD2 agrees at 12 bases. The V gene end was trimmed by 1 base and the J gene end by 0 bases; junction bases not matched to a gene: 8. The CDR3 spans 18 residues. Germline V gene data show CDR1 as GTSNPN and CDR2 as SVGIG (reference sequence). CDR3 DNA: TGTGCCTGGAGTGCTTCCCCCGGGACTAGCGGGAGCACAGATACGCAGTATTTT. Amino acids: CAWSASPGTSGSTDTQYF.

This chain links TRBV6-5 with TRBJ2-2, with TRBD1 identical over 9 bases. The CDR3 is 16 amino acids. Germline assignment: CDR1 MNHEY and CDR2 SVGAGI. With V trimmed by 2 bases and J by 6 bases, 7 bases remained unmatched. The CDR3 nucleotides are TGTGCCAGCAGTTACCTCGGGACAGGGAGTGCCGGGGAGCTGTTTTTT. It codes for CASSYLGTGSAGELFF.

The chain carries TRBV5-8 and TRBJ1-1; D is undetermined. There are 13 residues in the CDR3. V was trimmed by 4 bases and J by 0 bases, leaving 7 bases between them. CDR1 and CDR2 from the germline V gene are SGHTS and YDEGEE. The CDR3 spells CASSPSMNTEAFF. In nucleotides, the CDR3 is TGTGCCAGCAGCCCTAGCATGAACACTGAAGCTTTCTTT.

The gene calls are TRBV28 and TRBJ2-1, with a weak D call TRBD1 (5 bases). V was shortened by 1 base and J by 4 bases, with 11 bases between the two germline ends. The germline V gene has CDR1 MDHEN and CDR2 SYDVKM. The CDR3 has 15 amino acids. CDR3 nucleotide sequence: TGTGCCAGCAGTTTATTGGACAACCTGTACAATGAGCAGTTCTTC. It specifies CASSLLDNLYNEQFF.

The V call is TRBV5-1, the J call TRBJ1-5, with TRBD1 as a possible D gene (5 bases). The CDR3 length is 14 residues. The V gene lost 4 bases and the J gene lost 5 bases, with 13 bases spanning the gap. The germline CDR1 and CDR2 sequences are SGHRS and YFSETQ. In DNA, the CDR3 is TGCGCCAGCAGCCCAGGGACGGGCGATCAGCCCCAGCATTTT. This sequence encodes CASSPGTGDQPQHF.

J is TRBJ1-1 and V is TRBV7-9; possibly TRBD1 for D (5 bases). Between the trimmed V and J ends, which lost 5 bases and 5 bases, there was a span of 15 bases. The germline gives CDR1 SEHNR, CDR2 FQNEAQ (reference sequence). This CDR3 has 14 amino acids. CDR3 bases: TGTGCCAGCAGCGTCGGGGGGGATGGGACTGAAGCTTTCTTT. Its protein product is CASSVGGDGTEAFF.

This clone is a singleton in its sample. The chain combines TRBV19 with TRBJ2-3; D possibly corresponds to TRBD2 (6 bases). Trimming took off 6 bases at V and 0 bases at J, with 10 bases between the two ends. Germline CDR1 reads LNHDA; CDR2 reads SQIVND (reference sequence). This CDR3 has 14 residues. This CDR3 is CASSSGTSTDTQYF. CDR3 sequence (DNA): TGTGCCAGTAGCTCTGGGACTAGCACAGATACGCAGTATTTT.

This clone has a single count. The rearrangement joins TRBV29-1 to TRBJ2-3; D may be TRBD1 or TRBD2 (5 bases each). This CDR3 region has 14 residues. CDR1 SQVTM and CDR2 ANQGSEA come from the germline V gene. V lost 5 bases to trimming and J lost 5 bases, with 17 bases between them. CDR3 nucleotide sequence: TGCAGCGTTACCCCAAATGGGGGTTTAGATACGCAGTATTTT. Translated, it gives CSVTPNGGLDTQYF.